One T cell receptor (beta chain) is described in this entry. The entry originates in a study of immune evolution from preneoplasia to lung adenocarcinoma. Patient tissue came from resections in Japan or China, 2014–2017. The data were produced by immunoSEQ multiplex PCR, yet TCRdb's version contains in-frame clones alone and is incomplete. This repertoire shows 39,000 or so clones, under 80% found once; its top ten account for approximately 4.7%. Germline CDR1 is GTSNPN and CDR2 is SVGIG (reference sequence). V lost 6 bases and J lost 3, with 17 bases in between. The CDR3 covers 14 residues. The chain joins TRBV30 to TRBJ1-2, with D unresolved. The sample consisted of FFPE invasive lung adenocarcinoma tissue. The origin of this receptor is a person aged 55-75 years with lung adenocarcinoma. The CDR3 DNA reads TGTGCCTGCGGAGTTGCGACATTAGACTATGGCTACACCTTC. Translating gives CACGVATLDYGYTF.